The T cell receptor (beta chain) described here comes from a study of post-analysis software for immune sequencing data. Findings of the study overall: About five TRBV segments were more frequent in patients than controls; TRBV5-6, TRBV5-1 and TRBV20-1 belonged to this group.

At least ten counts were recorded for this clonotype. Its antigen is unknown. The library was made from cDNA and included unique molecular identifiers. In TCRdb, the PCR reads were re-called with MiXCR into one record per CDR3 protein. Of some 260,000 distinct CDR3 sequences in the sample, 36% were seen once. CDR3 length: 14 amino acids. V lost 2 bases to trimming and J lost 0 bases, with 5 bases between them. This sequence was found in a girl under 18 with multiple sclerosis. The V call is TRBV12-3 or TRBV12-4, the J call TRBJ1-5; D is undetermined. Sequenced sample: blood. In nucleotides, the CDR3 is TGTGCCAGCAGTTTATCATATAGCAATCAGCCCCAGCATTTT. This gives the protein CASSLSYSNQPQHF.